A single sample is the source of the 10 T cell receptor beta chains below, sequenced in a study of blood T cell repertoires in COVID-19. Repertoires were generated with immunoSEQ multiplex PCR, while TCRdb's copy carries only in-frame clones and drops some. Altogether roughly 150,000 clones are present, around 89% being singletons, with the ten largest covering around 26%. Sequenced sample: peripheral blood. The origin of the receptors is a human donor in a cohort sampled during active COVID-19.

The V and J genes are TRBV7-2 and TRBJ2-7; 9 bases map to TRBD1. This CDR3 contains 13 residues. Germline CDR1 is SGHTA and CDR2 is FQGNSA. The J segment lost 3 bases and the V segment lost 4 bases, leaving 1 base of the junction unmatched. The CDR3 region has the DNA TGTGCCAGCAGCTGGGACAGGGTCTACGAGCAGTACTTC. Its translation: CASSWDRVYEQYF.

This sequence joins TRBV6-5 and TRBJ2-5; 8 bases match TRBD1. Germline V gene sequence: CDR1 MNHEY, CDR2 SVGAGI. The CDR3 covers 13 residues. Germline trimming cut 5 bases from V and 7 bases from J; bases unmatched to any gene: 6. The CDR3 DNA follows: TGTGCCAGCAGTCTCGGACAGGGCAGGACCCAGTACTTC. Translating it yields CASSLGQGRTQYF.

The chain joins TRBV4-1 to TRBJ2-3; maybe TRBD1 (6 bases). Trimming left V 0 bases short and J 1 base short, with 8 bases between. Germline loops: CDR1 MGHRA, CDR2 YSYEKL. There are 15 residues in the CDR3. CDR3 bases: TGCGCCAGCAGCCAAGAACAGGGACGCACAGATACGCAGTATTTT. Encoded protein: CASSQEQGRTDTQYF.

The chain links TRBV18 to TRBJ2-2, with 10 positions matching TRBD1. Trimming took 0 bases from V and 4 from J; bases not matched to a gene: 5. This CDR3 is 17 amino acids long. In germline, CDR1 is KGHSH, CDR2 LQKENI. The CDR3 here is CASSPPRGQGSTGELFF. The DNA for the CDR3 is TGTGCCAGCTCACCACCGAGGGGACAGGGGTCCACCGGGGAGCTGTTTTTT.

The genes are TRBV9 and TRBJ2-7; D might be TRBD2 (6 bases). The CDR3 runs to 14 residues. V lost 0 bases, J lost 5 bases, and 12 bases lay in between. Germline CDR1 is SGDLS and CDR2 is YYNGEE. This CDR3 is CASSVDGGFDEQYF. DNA for the CDR3: TGTGCCAGCAGCGTAGACGGGGGTTTCGACGAGCAGTACTTC.

This clone was seen just once. The rearrangement links TRBV7-9 to TRBJ2-2; D is unclear. CDR1 is SEHNR, CDR2 FQNEAQ, per germline (reference sequence). The CDR3 sequence is 15 residues long. Trimming removed 5 bases from V and 7 bases from J, with 17 bases in between. For the CDR3, the DNA is TGTGCCAGCAGCCAAAACGTCAGGTCTCGCGGGGAGCTGTTTTTT. This encodes CASSQNVRSRGELFF.

V is TRBV5-1 and J is TRBJ2-1; D possibly corresponds to TRBD2 (6 bases). Germline CDR1 and CDR2: SGHRS and YFSETQ. The CDR3 is 14 residues long. Trimming pared 3 bases from V and 8 bases from J, leaving 15 bases between. CDR3 sequence reads: CASSSEELAHEQFF. The CDR3 nucleotides read TGCGCCAGCAGCTCCGAGGAACTAGCCCATGAGCAGTTCTTC.

The V gene is TRBV29-1, the J gene TRBJ1-2, with TRBD1 identical over 8 bases. V shed 7 bases, J shed 3 bases, and the junction held 4 bases outside the gene matches. The CDR3 has 12 amino acids. Germline V lookup: CDR1 SQVTM, CDR2 ANQGSEA. CDR3 in DNA: TGCAGCGGTACGGGACAGGACTATGGCTACACCTTC. This sequence encodes CSGTGQDYGYTF. The full variable domain, completed using reference TRBV29-1 and TRBJ1-2, is SAVISQKPSRDICQRGTSLTIQCQVDSQVTMMFWYRQQPGQSLTLIATANQGSEATYESGFVIDKFPISRPNLTFSTLTVSNMSPEDSSIYLCSGTGQDYGYTFGSGTRLTVV.

The V call is TRBV5-5, the J call TRBJ2-7; TRBD1 matches at 7 bases. The V and J ends lost 0 bases and 1 base, in that order; junction bases with no gene match: 4. Germline-derived CDR1 and CDR2 are SGHKS and YYEKEE (reference sequence). CDR3 size: 15 residues. The CDR3 DNA sequence: TGTGCCAGCAGCTTGGCGGACAGGCGTTCCTACGAGCAGTACTTC. Translating gives CASSLADRRSYEQYF.

The genes are TRBV7-2 and TRBJ2-7, with a possible D match to TRBD2 (5 bases). V was shortened by 3 bases and J by 7 bases, with 13 bases between the two germline ends. From germline, CDR1 is SGHTA and CDR2 FQGNSA. This CDR3 is 13 amino acids long. CDR3 nucleotide sequence: TGTGCCAGCAGCTTCACCGGGGTTCCGGAGCAGTACTTC. Protein sequence: CASSFTGVPEQYF.